This is a list of T cell receptor beta chains from one sample in a study of OX40 agonist ivuxolimab in advanced cancers. Profiling relied on immunoSEQ multiplex PCR, and the TCRdb table lists in-frame clones only, not all of them. The sample lists about 45,000 clones; around nine tenths were seen once. This specimen was CD4+ or CD8+ T cells sorted from blood, taken in a trial of the OX40 agonist ivuxolimab. The receptors come from an adult with an advanced solid tumor such as melanoma, head and neck, liver or kidney cancer. Each CDR3 is given with its conserved first and last residue. D genes are given only for firm matches. Where a row states a size, it is once, few, many or the class of an expanded clone; other rows omit it.

CDR3nt: TGTGCCAGCAGCTTGGCGGGAGGGCGGTACGAGCAGTACTTC
CDR3aa: CASSLAGGRYEQYF
j_gene: TRBJ2-7
v_gene: TRBV5-5
d_gene: TRBD2
abundance: .
len: 14

CDR3nt: TGTGCCAGCAGCCAAGGGCTAGCGGGAGGCCTTCGATTT
CDR3aa: CASSQGLAGGLRF
j_gene: TRBJ2-3
v_gene: TRBV4-2
d_gene: TRBD2
abundance: few
len: 13

CDR3nt: TGTGCCTGGAGTGTGGGGAGGGTTGGCAATCAGCCCCAGCATTTT
CDR3aa: CAWSVGRVGNQPQHF
j_gene: TRBJ1-5
v_gene: TRBV30
d_gene: .
abundance: .
len: 15

CDR3nt: TGTGCCAGCAGTCCAGGGGGCGACGGAGAGACCCAGTACTTC
CDR3aa: CASSPGGDGETQYF
j_gene: TRBJ2-5
v_gene: TRBV27
d_gene: TRBD1
abundance: .
len: 14

CDR3nt: TGTGCCAGCAGCTTAGGTCGGGGGGAGGGCACAGATACGCAGTATTTT
CDR3aa: CASSLGRGEGTDTQYF
j_gene: TRBJ2-3
v_gene: TRBV7-2
d_gene: TRBD2
abundance: .
len: 16

CDR3nt: TGTGCCAGCTCACCATCGGACACCTCTGGAAACACCATATATTTT
CDR3aa: CASSPSDTSGNTIYF
j_gene: TRBJ1-3
v_gene: TRBV18
d_gene: .
abundance: .
len: 15

CDR3nt: TGTGCCAGCAGTTTTAGCGGGGCCACCGGGGAGCTGTTTTTT
CDR3aa: CASSFSGATGELFF
j_gene: TRBJ2-2
v_gene: TRBV28
d_gene: TRBD2
abundance: .
len: 14

CDR3nt: TGTGCCAGCAGCCCCGCGCAGCGGCGTTACGAGCAGTACTTC
CDR3aa: CASSPAQRRYEQYF
j_gene: TRBJ2-7
v_gene: TRBV6-6
d_gene: .
abundance: .
len: 14

CDR3nt: TGTGCCAGCAGCTTCGGGGAGGAGACCCAGTACTTC
CDR3aa: CASSFGEETQYF
j_gene: TRBJ2-5
v_gene: TRBV11-1
d_gene: .
abundance: medium-sized
len: 12

CDR3nt: TGTGCCAGCAGCCCGACAACAGGGTACAATGAGCAGTTCTTC
CDR3aa: CASSPTTGYNEQFF
j_gene: TRBJ2-1
v_gene: TRBV5-5
d_gene: .
abundance: .
len: 14